Listed here is a single T cell receptor (beta chain). The sample comes from a study of blood T cell repertoires in COVID-19. Generated by immunoSEQ multiplex PCR, the TCRdb table keeps only in-frame clones and is missing some. The repertoire includes 77,000 or so clones, around 67% of them detected once, and around 2.6% sits in the top ten. The CDR3 length is 14 residues. From germline, CDR1 is KGHSH and CDR2 LQKENI. Deletions cut 3 bases from V and 1 base from J, with 9 bases between. Sequencing was done on a sample of peripheral blood. This sequence was found in a human donor with acute or convalescent COVID-19. The donor label of this sample is uncertain. This chain links TRBV18 with TRBJ1-1; possible D gene TRBD1, 5 bases. The DNA for the CDR3 is TGTGCCAGCTCACCTTTCAGGGAGAACACTGAAGCTTTCTTT. This encodes CASSPFRENTEAFF. Drawing the rest from reference TRBV18 and TRBJ1-1, the complete variable domain is NAGVMQNPRHLVRRRGQEARLRCSPMKGHSHVYWYRQLPEEGLKFMVYLQKENIIDESGMPKERFSAEFPKEGPSILRIQQVVRGDSAAYFCASSPFRENTEAFFGQGTRLTVV.